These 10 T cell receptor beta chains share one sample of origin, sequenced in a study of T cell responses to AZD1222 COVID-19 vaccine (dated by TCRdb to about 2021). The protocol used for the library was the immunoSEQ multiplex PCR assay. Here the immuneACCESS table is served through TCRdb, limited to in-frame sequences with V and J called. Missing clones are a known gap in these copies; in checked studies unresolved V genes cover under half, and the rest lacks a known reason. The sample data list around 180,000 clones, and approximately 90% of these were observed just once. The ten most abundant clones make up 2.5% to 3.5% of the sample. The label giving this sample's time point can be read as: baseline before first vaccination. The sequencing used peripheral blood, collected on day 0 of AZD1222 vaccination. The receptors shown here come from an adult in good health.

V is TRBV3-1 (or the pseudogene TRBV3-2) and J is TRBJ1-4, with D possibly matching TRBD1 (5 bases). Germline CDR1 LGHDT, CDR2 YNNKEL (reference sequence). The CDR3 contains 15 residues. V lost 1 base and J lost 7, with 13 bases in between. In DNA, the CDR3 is TGTGCCAGCAGCCAAGGGCGGGGCCTCGGTGAAAAACTGTTTTTT. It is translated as CASSQGRGLGEKLFF.

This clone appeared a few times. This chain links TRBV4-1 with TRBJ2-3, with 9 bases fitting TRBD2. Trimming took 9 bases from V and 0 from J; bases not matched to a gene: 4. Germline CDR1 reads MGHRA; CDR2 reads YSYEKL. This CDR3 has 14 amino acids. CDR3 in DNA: TGCGCCAGTGCTAGCGGGACTAGCACAGATACGCAGTATTTT. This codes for CASASGTSTDTQYF.

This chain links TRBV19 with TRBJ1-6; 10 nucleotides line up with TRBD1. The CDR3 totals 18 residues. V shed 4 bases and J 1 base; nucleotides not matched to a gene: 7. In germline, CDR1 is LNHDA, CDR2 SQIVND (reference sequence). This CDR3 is CASSTDRGGLSYNSPLHF. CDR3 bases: TGTGCCAGTAGTACGGACAGGGGGGGATTGTCCTATAATTCACCCCTCCACTTT.

The CDR3, as DNA: TGTGCCAGCAGTTTGAGTGGTAGGGAAGCTTTCTTT. It translates to CASSLSGREAFF. The chain has TRBV12-3 or TRBV12-4 and TRBJ1-1, with D unclear. The CDR3 totals 12 residues. The V gene lost 3 bases and the J gene lost 8 bases, with 10 bases spanning the gap.

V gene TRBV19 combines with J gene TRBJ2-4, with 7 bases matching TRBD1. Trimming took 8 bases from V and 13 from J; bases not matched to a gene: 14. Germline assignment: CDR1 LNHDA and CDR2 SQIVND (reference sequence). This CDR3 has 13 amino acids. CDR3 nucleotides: TGTGCCAGTCGCTATACACAGGGGTTTCAGCAGTACTTC. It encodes CASRYTQGFQQYF.

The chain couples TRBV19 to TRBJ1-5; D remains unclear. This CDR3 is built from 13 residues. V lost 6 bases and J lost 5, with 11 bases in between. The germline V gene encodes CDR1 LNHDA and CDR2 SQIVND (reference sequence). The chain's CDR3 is CASRDRRDQPQHF. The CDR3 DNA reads TGTGCCAGTAGGGATAGGAGGGATCAGCCCCAGCATTTT.

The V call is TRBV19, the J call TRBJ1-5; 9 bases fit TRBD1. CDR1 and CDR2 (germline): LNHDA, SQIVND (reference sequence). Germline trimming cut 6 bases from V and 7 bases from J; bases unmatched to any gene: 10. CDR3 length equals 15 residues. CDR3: CASSFKQGAGQPQHF. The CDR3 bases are TGTGCCAGTAGCTTCAAACAGGGGGCCGGGCAGCCCCAGCATTTT.

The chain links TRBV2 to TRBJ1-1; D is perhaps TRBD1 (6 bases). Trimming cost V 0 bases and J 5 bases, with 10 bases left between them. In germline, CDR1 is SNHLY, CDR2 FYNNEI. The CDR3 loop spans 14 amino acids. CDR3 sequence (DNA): TGTGCCAGCAGTGAAGCAGGGGGGCGTACTGAAGCTTTCTTT. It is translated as CASSEAGGRTEAFF.

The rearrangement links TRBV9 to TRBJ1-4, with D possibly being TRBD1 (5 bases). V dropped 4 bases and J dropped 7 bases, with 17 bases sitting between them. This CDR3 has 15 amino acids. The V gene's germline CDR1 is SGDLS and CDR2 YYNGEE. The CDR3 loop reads CASSPLGGGSEKLFF. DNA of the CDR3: TGTGCCAGCAGCCCCCTCGGGGGGGGGAGTGAAAAACTGTTTTTT.

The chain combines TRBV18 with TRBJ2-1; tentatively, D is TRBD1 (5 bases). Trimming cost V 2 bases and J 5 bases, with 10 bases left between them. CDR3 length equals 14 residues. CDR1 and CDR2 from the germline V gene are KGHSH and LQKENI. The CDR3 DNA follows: TGTGCCAGCTCACCAAGGGGCAGTGACAATGAGCAGTTCTTC. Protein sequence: CASSPRGSDNEQFF.